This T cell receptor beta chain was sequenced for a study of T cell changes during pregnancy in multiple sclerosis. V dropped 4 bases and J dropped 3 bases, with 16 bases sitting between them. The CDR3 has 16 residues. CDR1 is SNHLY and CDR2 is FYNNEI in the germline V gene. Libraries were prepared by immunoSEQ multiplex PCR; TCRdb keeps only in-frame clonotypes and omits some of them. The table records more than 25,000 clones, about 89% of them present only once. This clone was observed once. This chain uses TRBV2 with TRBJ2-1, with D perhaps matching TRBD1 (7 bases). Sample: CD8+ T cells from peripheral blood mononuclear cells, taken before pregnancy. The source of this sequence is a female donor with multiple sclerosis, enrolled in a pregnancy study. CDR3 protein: CASSVGGTEGYNEQFF. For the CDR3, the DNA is TGTGCCAGCAGTGTGGGCGGGACAGAGGGCTACAATGAGCAGTTCTTC.